Presented here are 22 T cell receptor beta chains from one specimen sequenced in a study of blood T cell repertoires in COVID-19. Clones were sequenced by immunoSEQ multiplex PCR, and TCRdb holds only the in-frame ones, with some missing. The sample contains roughly 240,000 clones, more than 75% of which appear only once. Input material: peripheral blood. The receptors were sampled from a woman aged 60 to 75 who had recovered from COVID-19.

This chain links TRBV25-1 with TRBJ2-3, with a possible D match to TRBD1 (5 bases). Germline V gene lookup returns CDR1 MGHDK and CDR2 SYGVNS. The CDR3 contains 16 residues. The V end was cut by 1 base, the J end by 1 base, with 12 bases between. The CDR3 loop is CASSEFQGRGTDTQYF. The CDR3 DNA sequence: TGTGCCAGCAGTGAATTTCAGGGAAGGGGCACAGATACGCAGTATTTT.

Points on this clone: One junction end disagrees with the germline gene, perhaps due to a read error. J is TRBJ2-3 and V is TRBV7-2, with a tentative D call TRBD2 (6 bases). CDR1 and CDR2 (germline): SGHTA, FQGNSA. This CDR3 has 10 amino acids. The chain's CDR3 is CASSLEGLVF. The CDR3 DNA is TGTGCCAGCAGCTTAGAGGGACTGGTTTTT.

The chain employs TRBV24-1 and TRBJ1-2; D not resolved. The V and J ends lost 3 bases and 8 bases respectively, with 12 bases between them. CDR3 length: 13 residues. Germline V gene data show CDR1 as KGHDR and CDR2 as SFDVKD. DNA for the CDR3: TGTGCCACCAGTGATCCGGTTCTCCCCGGCTACACCTTC. Translating it yields CATSDPVLPGYTF.

This clone has only a few counts. The gene calls are TRBV6-5 and TRBJ2-3; perhaps TRBD1 as D (6 bases). The germline CDR1 and CDR2 sequences are MNHEY and SVGAGI. V was pared by 4 bases and J by 4 bases, with 12 bases between. CDR3 length equals 14 residues. The CDR3 loop is CASSWGRVSDTQYF. CDR3 sequence (DNA): TGTGCCAGCAGTTGGGGGCGGGTCTCAGATACGCAGTATTTT.

The chain carries TRBV5-8 and TRBJ1-6; 9 bases fit TRBD1. Germline assignment: CDR1 SGHTS and CDR2 YDEGEE. V lost 0 bases, J lost 10 bases, and 5 bases stayed unmatched. The CDR3 extends over 15 amino acids. The CDR3: CASSLEGTGTSPLHF. CDR3 bases: TGTGCCAGCAGCTTGGAGGGGACAGGGACCTCACCCCTCCACTTT.

The rearrangement uses TRBV6-6 and TRBJ2-1; a weak D match, TRBD1 (5 bases). The V gene's germline CDR1 is MNHNY and CDR2 SVGAGI (reference sequence). Deletions cut 10 bases from V and 4 bases from J, with 11 bases between. The CDR3 is made up of 12 amino acids. CDR3 bases: TGTGCCATCCAACAGGTTTACAATGAGCAGTTCTTC. Its translation: CAIQQVYNEQFF.

The chain carries TRBV7-2 and TRBJ1-5, with TRBD1 as a possible D gene (5 bases). This CDR3 is built from 16 residues. Germline V gives CDR1 SGHTA, CDR2 FQGNSA. Trimming shortened V by 1 base and J by 6 bases, and 16 bases separated the two germline ends. The CDR3 DNA reads as TGTGCCAGCAGCTTAGGCGCAGGGTTCGCGACTCAGCCCCAGCATTTT. As protein: CASSLGAGFATQPQHF.

The rearrangement uses TRBV7-9 and TRBJ2-7; D gene uncertain. Germline V CDR1 and CDR2: SEHNR, FQNEAQ (reference sequence). The V end lost 1 base, the J end lost 1 base, and 8 bases lay between the germline ends. This CDR3 has 14 residues. The CDR3 DNA follows: TGTGCCAGCAGCTTAGACCCGGGTTCCTACGAGCAGTACTTC. Translated: CASSLDPGSYEQYF. The full variable domain, rest sourced from reference TRBV7-9 and TRBJ2-7, is DTGVSQNPRHKITKRGQNVTFRCDPISEHNRLYWYRQTLGQGPEFLTYFQNEAQLEKSRLLSDRFSAERPKGSFSTLEIQRTEQGDSAMYLCASSLDPGSYEQYFGPGTRLTVT.

This chain uses TRBV7-2 with TRBJ2-7; 7 bases line up with TRBD1. After removal of 4 bases from V and 4 bases from J, the junction contained 7 bases not matched to a gene. Germline CDR1 SGHTA, CDR2 FQGNSA. CDR3 size: 14 residues. The CDR3 is CASSYRQGWYEQYF. Written as DNA, the CDR3 is TGTGCCAGCAGCTACAGACAGGGATGGTACGAGCAGTACTTC.

The genes are TRBV18 and TRBJ2-7, with TRBD2 as a possible D gene (5 bases). Trimming left V 4 bases short and J 5 bases short, with 21 bases between. The CDR3 length is 16 residues. Germline CDR1 and CDR2: KGHSH and LQKENI. CDR3 sequence reads: CASSLQPDPTGDEQYF. CDR3 in DNA: TGTGCCAGCTCACTCCAACCGGACCCGACCGGGGACGAGCAGTACTTC.

This clone occurred once. The chain employs TRBV6-2 or TRBV6-3 and TRBJ1-4, with D possibly TRBD1 on 6 matching bases. This CDR3 spans 16 amino acids. Germline V gene lookup returns CDR1 MNHEY and CDR2 SVGEGT. The germline V and J ends were trimmed by 2 bases and 5 bases, with 15 bases remaining between them. The CDR3 is CASSYPGQTFNEKLFF. CDR3 in DNA: TGTGCCAGCAGTTACCCAGGACAGACCTTCAATGAAAAACTGTTTTTT.

Many counts were recorded for this clone. The gene calls are TRBV7-2 and TRBJ1-2, with D perhaps matching TRBD1 (5 bases). Germline loops: CDR1 SGHTA, CDR2 FQGNSA. The CDR3 runs 13 residues. The ends were cut back, 1 base at V and 5 bases at J, with 8 bases in the middle. CDR3: CASSLGGRYGYTF. CDR3 DNA sequence: TGTGCCAGCAGCTTAGGGGGCCGATATGGCTACACCTTC.

J is TRBJ2-1 and V is TRBV18; D may be TRBD2 (5 bases). The V and J ends lost 3 bases and 4 bases respectively, with 10 bases between them. The CDR3 totals 14 residues. CDR1 KGHSH and CDR2 LQKENI come from the germline V gene. CDR3 region: CASSPSGLYNEQFF. The CDR3 bases are TGTGCCAGCTCACCCTCCGGACTGTACAATGAGCAGTTCTTC.

The chain links TRBV2 to TRBJ1-5; the match to TRBD1 covers 8 bases. CDR3 length equals 15 residues. From germline, CDR1 is SNHLY and CDR2 FYNNEI. Unmatched junction bases numbered 3, after V lost 4 bases and J lost 1 base. CDR3 sequence: CASSGTGRSNQPQHF. The CDR3 DNA is TGTGCCAGCAGTGGGACAGGGAGGAGCAATCAGCCCCAGCATTTT.

The genes are TRBV5-1 and TRBJ2-6; 9 positions match TRBD1. After removal of 7 bases from V and 0 bases from J, the junction contained 5 bases not matched to a gene. Germline CDR1 and CDR2: SGHRS and YFSETQ. The CDR3 extends over 16 amino acids. The CDR3 coding sequence is TGCGCCAGCGCCGGACAGGGGTCCTCTGGGGCCAACGTCCTGACTTTC. Amino acid sequence: CASAGQGSSGANVLTF.

This chain connects TRBV20-1 to TRBJ1-4, with 9 bases matching TRBD1. Germline loops: CDR1 DFQATT, CDR2 SNEGSKA (reference sequence). V was pared by 3 bases and J by 11 bases, with 7 bases of the junction left unmatched. This CDR3 has 13 residues. CDR3 region: CSASPGQGGKLFF. The CDR3 DNA follows: TGCAGTGCTAGTCCGGGACAGGGAGGGAAACTGTTTTTT.

The chain recombines TRBV6-1 with TRBJ2-2, with D unresolved. Germline CDR1 reads MNHNS; CDR2 reads SASEGT. V lost 2 bases, J lost 0 bases, and 10 bases lay in between. The CDR3 consists of 16 residues. The CDR3 loop is CASSEYAPTNTGELFF. The CDR3 nucleotides are TGTGCCAGCAGTGAATATGCACCTACGAACACCGGGGAGCTGTTTTTT.

The CDR3 region is CASSRDRDDTQYF. The CDR3 nucleotides are TGTGCCAGCAGCCGGGACAGGGACGATACGCAGTATTTT. The V gene is TRBV5-5, the J gene TRBJ2-3, with TRBD1 matching over 9 bases. V lost 4 bases, J lost 6 bases, and 3 bases stayed unmatched. The CDR3 length is 13 residues. The germline CDR1 and CDR2 sequences are SGHKS and YYEKEE (reference sequence). Drawing the rest from reference TRBV5-5 and TRBJ2-3, the complete variable domain is DAGVTQSPTHLIKTRGQQVTLRCSPISGHKSVSWYQQVLGQGPQFIFQYYEKEERGRGNFPDRFSARQFPNYSSELNVNALLLGDSALYLCASSRDRDDTQYFGPGTRLTVL.

This rearrangement joins TRBV6-5 to TRBJ1-1; 9 bases line up with TRBD1. There are 15 residues in the CDR3. CDR1 and CDR2 (germline): MNHEY, SVGAGI. Trimming removed 5 bases from V and 3 bases from J; junction bases left unmatched: 7. CDR3 nucleotides: TGTGCCAGCAGTCAGTGGACAGGGGCGTACACTGAAGCTTTCTTT. This codes for CASSQWTGAYTEAFF.

The genes are TRBV6-5 and TRBJ2-7, with TRBD1 identical over 9 bases. Germline V gene lookup returns CDR1 MNHEY and CDR2 SVGAGI. This CDR3 comprises 14 residues. With 6 bases clipped from V and 3 bases from J, the junction kept 6 bases outside the gene matches. CDR3 residues: CASSLTGQGYEQYF. CDR3 in DNA: TGTGCCAGCAGCCTCACGGGACAGGGCTACGAGCAGTACTTC.

V gene TRBV4-1 combines with J gene TRBJ1-1, with 8 positions matching TRBD1. This CDR3 is 12 amino acids long. V shed 6 bases, J shed 10 bases, and the junction held 7 bases outside the gene matches. Germline assignment: CDR1 MGHRA and CDR2 YSYEKL. As DNA, the CDR3 is TGCGCCAGCAGACTAACAGGGGGGAGAGCTTTCTTT. Amino acids: CASRLTGGRAFF.

The V gene is TRBV19, the J gene TRBJ1-2, with D possibly matching TRBD1 (6 bases). Germline values: CDR1 LNHDA, CDR2 SQIVND (reference sequence). CDR3 size: 13 residues. Trimming removed 6 bases at V and 0 bases at J, with 8 bases between. This CDR3 reads CASRGTSNYGYTF. CDR3 nucleotide sequence: TGTGCCAGTAGAGGGACATCTAACTATGGCTACACCTTC.